A selection of T cell receptor beta chains follows, all from one sample in a study of blood T cell repertoires in COVID-19. Data came from immunoSEQ multiplex PCR; TCRdb stores just in-frame clones and leaves some out. Of 180,000 or so clones listed, around 87% are singletons. Sequenced sample: peripheral blood. The receptor set was obtained from a middle-aged man with active or convalescent COVID-19. Both conserved end residues are part of each CDR3. D genes are given only for firm matches. Where a row states a size, it is once, few, many or the class of an expanded clone; other rows omit it.

j_gene	v_gene	abundance	d_gene	CDR3nt	CDR3aa
TRBJ2-7	TRBV3-1/TRBV3-2	-	-	TGTGCCAGCAGCCAAGGCCCAGGGAAGGGCTACGAGCAGTACTTC	CASSQGPGKGYEQYF
TRBJ1-6	TRBV7-3	-	TRBD1	TGTGCCAGCAGCAGGGACAGGGTCTCACCCCTCCACTTT	CASSRDRVSPLHF
TRBJ1-2	TRBV30	-	-	TGTGCCTGGAGTGTAAGTGAGCAGGGAGGTTATGGCTACACCTTC	CAWSVSEQGGYGYTF
TRBJ1-2	TRBV27	-	TRBD1	TGTGCCAGCAGTCCGGGACAGGGCTTCTATGGCTACACCTTC	CASSPGQGFYGYTF
TRBJ2-7	TRBV21-1	-	-	TGTGCCAGCAGTCCGGACAGGGTCAAAGACTACGAGCAGTACTTC	CASSPDRVKDYEQYF
TRBJ2-7	TRBV10-1	-	-	TGCGCCAGCAGCCTAAGCTCCTACGAGCAGTACTTC	CASSLSSYEQYF
TRBJ2-7	TRBV30	-	-	TGTGCCTGGAGACCCCAGCGGAGCTCCTACGAGCAGTACTTC	CAWRPQRSSYEQYF
TRBJ1-1	TRBV27	-	-	TGTGCCAGCAGTTTCAGGGGCACTGAAGCTTTCTTT	CASSFRGTEAFF
TRBJ2-1	TRBV5-1	-	-	TGCGCCAGCAGCTTGGAAGGGAGCTCCTACAATGAGCAGTTCTTC	CASSLEGSSYNEQFF
TRBJ1-1	TRBV5-1	once	-	TGCGCCAGCAGACTACTCATGAACACTGAAGCTTTCTTT	CASRLLMNTEAFF
TRBJ1-5	TRBV12-3/TRBV12-4	-	-	TGTGCCAGCCGTGGGGGGGCTGTTCAGCCCCAGCATTTT	CASRGGAVQPQHF
TRBJ2-3	TRBV7-8	-	TRBD2	TGTGCCAGCAGCTCCCGAGCGGGGGCCCCGCGGGATACGCAGTATTTT	CASSSRAGAPRDTQYF
TRBJ1-2	TRBV6-5	-	-	TGTGCCAGCAGTTACTCGTACGGGTTTGACTATGGCTACACCTTC	CASSYSYGFDYGYTF
TRBJ2-2	TRBV11-2	few	-	TGTGCCAGCAGCCCCCAGGCTGGAGGGGCCGGGGAGCTGTTTTTT	CASSPQAGGAGELFF
TRBJ1-3	TRBV19	-	-	TGTGCCAGTATTCGCGGGGACACCATATATTTT	CASIRGDTIYF